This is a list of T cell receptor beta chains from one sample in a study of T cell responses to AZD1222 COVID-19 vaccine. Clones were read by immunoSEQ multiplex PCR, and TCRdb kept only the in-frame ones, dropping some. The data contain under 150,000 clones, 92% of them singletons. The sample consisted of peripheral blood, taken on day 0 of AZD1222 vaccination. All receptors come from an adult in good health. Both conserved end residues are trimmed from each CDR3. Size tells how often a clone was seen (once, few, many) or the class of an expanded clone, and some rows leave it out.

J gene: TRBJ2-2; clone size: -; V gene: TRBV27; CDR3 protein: ASSPMAAGIFAGELF
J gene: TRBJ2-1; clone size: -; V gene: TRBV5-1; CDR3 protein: ASSLAGTAFGEQF
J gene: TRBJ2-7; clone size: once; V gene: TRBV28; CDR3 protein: ASSLLAGGRSYEQY
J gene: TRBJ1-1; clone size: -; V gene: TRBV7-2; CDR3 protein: ASSLPTRRAEAF
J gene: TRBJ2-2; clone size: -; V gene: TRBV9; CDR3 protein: ASSVLAGDVTGELF
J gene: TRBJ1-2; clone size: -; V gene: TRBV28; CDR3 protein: ASTFDPGQAIYGYT
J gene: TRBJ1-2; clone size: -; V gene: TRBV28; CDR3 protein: ASRKDTHYGYT
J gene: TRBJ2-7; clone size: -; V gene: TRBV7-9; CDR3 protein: ASSSPRTPRGYEQY
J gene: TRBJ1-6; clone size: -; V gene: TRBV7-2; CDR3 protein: ASSLMGNNSPLH
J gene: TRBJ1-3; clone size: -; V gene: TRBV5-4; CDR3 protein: ASSRDRGRGNTIY